These 12 T cell receptor beta chains share one sample of origin, sequenced in a study of OX40 agonist ivuxolimab in advanced cancers. Some clones are missing from TCRdb's copy, which holds only in-frame ones; the method was immunoSEQ multiplex PCR. The sample lists just over 90,000 clones; 90% to 95% were seen once. Sequenced material: CD4+ or CD8+ T cells sorted from blood, taken in a trial of the OX40 agonist ivuxolimab. The receptors originated from an adult with an advanced solid tumor such as melanoma, head and neck, liver or kidney cancer.

This clone appeared a single time. The chain joins TRBV5-4 to TRBJ2-6; 8 nucleotides align to TRBD1. Germline CDR1 and CDR2: SGHNT and YYREEE (reference sequence). CDR3 length: 18 amino acids. The V gene end was trimmed by 4 bases and the J gene end by 0 bases; junction bases not matched to a gene: 9. DNA for the CDR3: TGTGCCAGCAGCCCTCGGACAGGGAGTACCTCTGGGGCCAACGTCCTGACTTTC. This sequence encodes CASSPRTGSTSGANVLTF.

The chain recombines TRBV10-3 with TRBJ2-3; 11 bases fit TRBD2. Trimming cost V 6 bases and J 0 bases; bases outside gene matches: 11. The length of the CDR3 is 18 residues. Germline CDR1 reads ENHRY; CDR2 reads SYGVKD. The CDR3 loop reads CAISRGTSGGHSTDTQYF. The CDR3 DNA reads TGTGCCATCAGCCGCGGGACTAGCGGAGGCCATAGCACAGATACGCAGTATTTT.

This chain connects TRBV29-1 to TRBJ1-1; possible D gene TRBD1, 6 bases. There are 13 residues in the CDR3. Germline V CDR1 and CDR2: SQVTM, ANQGSEA. The ends were cut back, 7 bases at V and 2 bases at J, with 14 bases in the middle. The CDR3 DNA reads TGCAGCGCCGTCAGGGGTGGTAACACTGAAGCTTTCTTT. This gives the protein CSAVRGGNTEAFF. The full variable domain, rest sourced from reference TRBV29-1 and TRBJ1-1, is SAVISQKPSRDICQRGTSLTIQCQVDSQVTMMFWYRQQPGQSLTLIATANQGSEATYESGFVIDKFPISRPNLTFSTLTVSNMSPEDSSIYLCSAVRGGNTEAFFGQGTRLTVV.

The gene calls are TRBV6-5 and TRBJ2-7, with D unclear. This CDR3 is 14 amino acids long. The germline gives CDR1 MNHEY, CDR2 SVGAGI. The V end was cut by 8 bases, the J end by 1 base, with 15 bases between. This CDR3 is CASFSRALSYEQYF. The CDR3 coding sequence is TGTGCCAGCTTCAGTAGGGCCTTGTCCTACGAGCAGTACTTC.

J is TRBJ2-5 and V is TRBV30; D gene ambiguous. This CDR3 has 14 amino acids. Germline-derived CDR1 and CDR2 are GTSNPN and SVGIG (reference sequence). V was shortened by 0 bases and J by 5 bases, with 13 bases between the two germline ends. CDR3 amino acids: CAWSVRTYRETQYF. CDR3 nucleotides: TGTGCCTGGAGTGTTAGGACCTATAGGGAGACCCAGTACTTC.

The rearrangement links TRBV11-3 to TRBJ2-4; the match to TRBD1 covers 10 bases. The J segment lost 5 bases and the V segment lost 6 bases, leaving 7 bases of the junction unmatched. The CDR3 has 15 amino acids. The germline CDR1 and CDR2 sequences are SGHNT and YENEEA. CDR3 sequence (DNA): TGTGCCAGCAGTCAAAGGACAGGGGGGGAAAACATTCAGTACTTC. It codes for CASSQRTGGENIQYF.

The gene calls are TRBV9 and TRBJ1-2; no clear D gene. Germline assignment: CDR1 SGDLS and CDR2 YYNGEE. The V and J ends lost 3 bases and 8 bases respectively, with 20 bases between them. The CDR3 has 15 amino acids. The CDR3 protein is CASSGTTGKMRGYTF. CDR3 coding DNA: TGTGCCAGCAGCGGAACGACGGGAAAGATGAGGGGCTACACCTTC.

J is TRBJ2-2 and V is TRBV4-3, with a weak D call TRBD2 (6 bases). This CDR3 comprises 13 residues. The germline V and J ends were trimmed by 0 bases and 17 bases, with 16 bases remaining between them. Germline values: CDR1 LGHNA, CDR2 YSLEER. CDR3 sequence (DNA): TGCGCCAGCAGCCAAGATGTGGGGACTTCCCTATTTTTT. This gives the protein CASSQDVGTSLFF.

The chain recombines TRBV5-4 with TRBJ1-3; the match to TRBD1 covers 10 bases. Germline V gene sequence: CDR1 SGHNT, CDR2 YYREEE (reference sequence). The V and J ends lost 0 bases and 4 bases, in that order; junction bases with no gene match: 7. CDR3 size: 17 residues. CDR3 nucleotides: TGTGCCAGCAGCTTGGGGGGGACAGGGGTATCAGGAAACACCATATATTTT. This codes for CASSLGGTGVSGNTIYF.

The genes are TRBV29-1 and TRBJ2-7, with 8 positions matching TRBD1. With V trimmed by 3 bases and J by 4 bases, 5 bases remained unmatched. Germline V gene data show CDR1 as SQVTM and CDR2 as ANQGSEA. The CDR3 has 13 residues. CDR3 in DNA: TGCAGCGTTGATACAGGACAGGGTTACGAGCAGTACTTC. As protein: CSVDTGQGYEQYF.

The rearrangement uses TRBV20-1 and TRBJ2-7; D remains unclear. CDR3 length: 11 amino acids. In germline, CDR1 is DFQATT, CDR2 SNEGSKA (reference sequence). V was pared by 5 bases and J by 1 base, with 6 bases between. CDR3 region: CSAYKSYEQYF. The CDR3 DNA sequence: TGCAGTGCTTATAAATCCTACGAGCAGTACTTC.

Written as DNA, the CDR3 is TGTGCCTGGAGTGTAGAACGACAGGGGGCCCAAGGCTACACCTTC. Translating gives CAWSVERQGAQGYTF. The rearrangement joins TRBV30 to TRBJ1-2; 10 nucleotides line up with TRBD1. Germline values: CDR1 GTSNPN, CDR2 SVGIG (reference sequence). After removal of 0 bases from V and 8 bases from J, the junction contained 9 bases not matched to a gene. The CDR3 extends over 15 amino acids.